This TCR beta chain is drawn from a study of T cells expressing NK-cell markers. This CDR3 is built from 16 residues. The V gene's germline CDR1 is LGHDT and CDR2 YNNKEL (reference sequence). It was by 5'RACE template switching with UMIs that TCR beta cDNA was made. TCRdb reprocessed the 5' RACE reads, with one entry per CDR3 protein and no DNA. Its table records over 150,000 distinct CDR3 sequences. The sequenced sample consisted of blood T cells: a sorted CD56 or NKG2C T cell subset, CD4+ or CD8+ T cells, or bulk PBMC T cells (not recorded which). The source is a man aged 18-70 years in good health. The chain couples TRBV3-1 to TRBJ1-2; the TCRdb D gene call, TRBD1, has no DNA to confirm it. This CDR3 reads CASSDEGTSANYGYTF.